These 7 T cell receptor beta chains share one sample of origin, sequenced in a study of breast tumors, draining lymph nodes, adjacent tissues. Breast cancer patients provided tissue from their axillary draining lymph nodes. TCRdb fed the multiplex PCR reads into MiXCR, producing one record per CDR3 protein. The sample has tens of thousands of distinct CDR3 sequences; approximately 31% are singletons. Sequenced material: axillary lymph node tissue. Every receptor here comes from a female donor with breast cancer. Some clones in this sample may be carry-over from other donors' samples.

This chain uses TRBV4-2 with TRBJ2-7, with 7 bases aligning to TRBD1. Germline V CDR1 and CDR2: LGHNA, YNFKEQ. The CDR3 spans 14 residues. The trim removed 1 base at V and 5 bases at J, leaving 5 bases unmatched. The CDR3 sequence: CASSQVGQFNEQYF. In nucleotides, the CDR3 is TGTGCCAGCAGCCAAGTGGGACAGTTCAACGAGCAGTACTTC.

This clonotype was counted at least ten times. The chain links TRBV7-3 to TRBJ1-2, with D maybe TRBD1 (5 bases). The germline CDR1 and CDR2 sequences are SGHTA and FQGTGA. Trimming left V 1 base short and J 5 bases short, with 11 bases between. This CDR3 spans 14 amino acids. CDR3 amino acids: CASSLSAGRYGYTF. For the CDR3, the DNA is TGTGCCAGCAGCTTAAGTGCAGGGAGATATGGCTACACCTTC.

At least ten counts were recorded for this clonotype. This CDR3 reads CSASGAGGAYNEQFF. CDR3 in DNA: TGCAGTGCTAGTGGGGCGGGAGGAGCCTACAATGAGCAGTTCTTC. The chain employs TRBV20-1 and TRBJ2-1; TRBD2 agrees at 8 bases. CDR1 and CDR2 from the germline V gene are DFQATT and SNEGSKA (reference sequence). This CDR3 has 15 amino acids. The trim removed 3 bases at V and 2 bases at J, leaving 6 bases unmatched.

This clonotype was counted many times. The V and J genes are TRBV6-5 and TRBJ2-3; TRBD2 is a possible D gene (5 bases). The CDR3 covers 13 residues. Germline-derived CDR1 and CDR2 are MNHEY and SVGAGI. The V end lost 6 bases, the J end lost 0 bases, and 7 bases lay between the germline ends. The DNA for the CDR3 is TGTGCCAGCAGCAGGACTAGCACAGATACGCAGTATTTT. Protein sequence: CASSRTSTDTQYF.

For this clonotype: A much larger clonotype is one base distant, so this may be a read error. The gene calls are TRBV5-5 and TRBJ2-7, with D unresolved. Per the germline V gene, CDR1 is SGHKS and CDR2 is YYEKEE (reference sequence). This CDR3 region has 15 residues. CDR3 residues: CASSLEAASSHEQYF. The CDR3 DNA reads TGTGCCAGCAGCTTGGAGGCGGCGAGCTCCCACGAGCAGTACTTC.

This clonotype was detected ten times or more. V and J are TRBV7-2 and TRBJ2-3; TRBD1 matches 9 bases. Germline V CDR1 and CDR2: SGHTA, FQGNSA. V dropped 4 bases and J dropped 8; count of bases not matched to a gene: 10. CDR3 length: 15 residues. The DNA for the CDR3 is TGTGCCAGCAGCTCATCCGGGACAGGGTTCGGTACGCAGTATTTT. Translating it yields CASSSSGTGFGTQYF. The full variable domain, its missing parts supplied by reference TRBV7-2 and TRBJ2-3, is GAGVSQSPSNKVTEKGKDVELRCDPISGHTALYWYRQSLGQGLEFLIYFQGNSAPDKSGLPSDRFSAERTGGSVSTLTIQRTQQEDSAVYLCASSSSGTGFGTQYFGPGTRLTVL.

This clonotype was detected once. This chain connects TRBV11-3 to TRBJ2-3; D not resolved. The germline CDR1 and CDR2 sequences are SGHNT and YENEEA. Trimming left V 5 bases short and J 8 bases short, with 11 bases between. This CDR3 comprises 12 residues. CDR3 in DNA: TGTGCCAGCAGCGGAAGGGCAGGTACGCAGTATTTT. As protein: CASSGRAGTQYF.